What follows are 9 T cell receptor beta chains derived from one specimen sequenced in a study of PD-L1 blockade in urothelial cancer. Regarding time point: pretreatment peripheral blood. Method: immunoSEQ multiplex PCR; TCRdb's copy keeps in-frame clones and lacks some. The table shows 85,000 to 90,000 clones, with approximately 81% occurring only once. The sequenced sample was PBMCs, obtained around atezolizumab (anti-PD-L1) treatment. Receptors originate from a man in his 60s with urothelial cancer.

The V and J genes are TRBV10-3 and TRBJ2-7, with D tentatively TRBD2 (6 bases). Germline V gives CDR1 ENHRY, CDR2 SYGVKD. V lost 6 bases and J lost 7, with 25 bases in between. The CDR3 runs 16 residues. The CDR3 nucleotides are TGTGCCATCAGCCTTAGGAACACTAGCTCCTCCGGGGAGCAGTACTTC. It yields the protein CAISLRNTSSSGEQYF.

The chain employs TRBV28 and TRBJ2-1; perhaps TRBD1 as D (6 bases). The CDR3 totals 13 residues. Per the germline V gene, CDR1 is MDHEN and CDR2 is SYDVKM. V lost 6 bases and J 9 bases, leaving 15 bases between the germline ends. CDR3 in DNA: TGTGCCAGCAGATCGACAGGATACGGTGAGCAGTTCTTC. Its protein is CASRSTGYGEQFF.

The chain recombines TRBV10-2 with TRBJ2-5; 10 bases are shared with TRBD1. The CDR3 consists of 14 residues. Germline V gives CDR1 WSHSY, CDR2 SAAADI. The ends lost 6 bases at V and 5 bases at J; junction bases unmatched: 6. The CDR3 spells CASSSTGGLETQYF. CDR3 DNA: TGCGCCAGCAGCTCGACAGGGGGCTTGGAGACCCAGTACTTC.

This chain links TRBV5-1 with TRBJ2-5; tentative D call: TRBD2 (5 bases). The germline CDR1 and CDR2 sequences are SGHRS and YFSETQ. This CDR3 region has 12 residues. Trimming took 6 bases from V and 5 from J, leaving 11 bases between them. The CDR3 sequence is CASNTGGETQYF. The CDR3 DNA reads TGCGCCAGCAACACCGGAGGCGAGACCCAGTACTTC.

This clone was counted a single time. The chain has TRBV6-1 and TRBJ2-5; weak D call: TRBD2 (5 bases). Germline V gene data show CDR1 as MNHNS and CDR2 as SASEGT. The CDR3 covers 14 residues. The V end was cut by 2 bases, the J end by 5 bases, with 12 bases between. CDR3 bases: TGTGCCAGCAGTGAACTAGCTACCGGGGAGACCCAGTACTTC. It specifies CASSELATGETQYF.

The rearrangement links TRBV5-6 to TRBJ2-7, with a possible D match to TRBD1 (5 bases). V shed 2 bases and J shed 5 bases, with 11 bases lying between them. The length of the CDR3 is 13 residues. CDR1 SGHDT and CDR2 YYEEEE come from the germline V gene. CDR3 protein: CASSFNRMDEQYF. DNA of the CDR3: TGTGCCAGCAGCTTTAACAGGATGGACGAGCAGTACTTC.

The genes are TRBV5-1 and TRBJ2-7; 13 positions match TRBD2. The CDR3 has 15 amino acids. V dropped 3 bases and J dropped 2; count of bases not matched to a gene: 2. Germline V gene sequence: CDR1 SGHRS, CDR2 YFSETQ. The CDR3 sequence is CASSWGTSGTYEQYF. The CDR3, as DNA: TGCGCCAGCAGCTGGGGGACTAGCGGGACCTACGAGCAGTACTTC. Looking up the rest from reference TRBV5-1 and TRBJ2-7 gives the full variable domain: KAGVTQTPRYLIKTRGQQVTLSCSPISGHRSVSWYQQTPGQGLQFLFEYFSETQRNKGNFPGRFSGRQFSNSRSEMNVSTLELGDSALYLCASSWGTSGTYEQYFGPGTRLTVT.

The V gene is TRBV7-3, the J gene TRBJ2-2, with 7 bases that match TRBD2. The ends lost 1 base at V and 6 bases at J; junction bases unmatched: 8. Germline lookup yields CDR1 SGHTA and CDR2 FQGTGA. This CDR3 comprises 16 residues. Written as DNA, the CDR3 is TGTGCCAGCAGCTTAAAGAGGACTAGTGTAGCCGGGGAGCTGTTTTTT. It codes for CASSLKRTSVAGELFF.

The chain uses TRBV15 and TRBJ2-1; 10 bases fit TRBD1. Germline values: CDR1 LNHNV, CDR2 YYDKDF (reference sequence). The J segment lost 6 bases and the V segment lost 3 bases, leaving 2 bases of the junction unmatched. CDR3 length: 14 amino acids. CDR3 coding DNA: TGTGCCACCAGCAGCGACAGGGGGCTCAATGAGCAGTTCTTC. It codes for CATSSDRGLNEQFF.